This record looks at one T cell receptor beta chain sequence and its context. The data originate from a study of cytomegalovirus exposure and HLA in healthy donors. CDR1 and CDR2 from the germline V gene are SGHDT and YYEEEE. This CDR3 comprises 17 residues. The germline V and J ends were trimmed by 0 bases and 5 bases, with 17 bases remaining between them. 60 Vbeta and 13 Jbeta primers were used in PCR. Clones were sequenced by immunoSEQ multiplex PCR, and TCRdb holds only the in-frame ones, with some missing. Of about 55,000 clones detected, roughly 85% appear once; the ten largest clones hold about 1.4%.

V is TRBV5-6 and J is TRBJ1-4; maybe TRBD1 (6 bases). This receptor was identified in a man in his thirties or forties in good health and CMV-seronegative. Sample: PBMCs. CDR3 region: CASSLGSLGRGNEKLFF. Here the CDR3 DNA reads TGTGCCAGCAGCTTGGGGTCGTTAGGCAGGGGCAATGAAAAACTGTTTTTT.